These 7 T cell receptor beta chains were sequenced from one sample in a study of beta chain features in type 1 diabetes. Study outcomes and limitations: Moderate but significant shortening of TCRB CDR3s was recorded in all four CD4+ subsets from Type 1 diabetes patients.

No antigen is known for these receptors. Isolated RNA was reverse transcribed in full, so expressed TCRB transcripts were sequenced. Generated by immunoSEQ multiplex PCR, the TCRdb table keeps only in-frame clones and is missing some. This sample yields about 660,000 clones, of which 11% to 15% are seen a single time; less than 0.04% belongs to the top ten. The sample was naive CD4+ T cells from blood. The receptors derive from a young man with type 1 diabetes.

In its sample, this clone was seen many times. V is TRBV7-9 and J is TRBJ2-2; D gene ambiguous. V lost 6 bases, J lost 10 bases, and 3 bases lay in between. Germline V gene data show CDR1 as SEHNR and CDR2 as FQNEAQ (reference sequence). This CDR3 has 9 amino acids. The CDR3 protein is CASSMELFF. The CDR3 region has the DNA TGTGCCAGCAGTATGGAGCTGTTTTTT.

The chain recombines TRBV6-6 with TRBJ1-5; 7 positions agree with TRBD1. J lost 4 bases, V lost 7 bases, and 10 bases had no gene match. Germline CDR1 MNHNY, CDR2 SVGAGI (reference sequence). The CDR3 has 15 residues. CDR3 region: CASNKRTGRNQPQHF. The CDR3 DNA reads TGTGCCAGCAATAAGAGGACAGGACGGAATCAGCCCCAGCATTTT.

The chain couples TRBV7-9 to TRBJ2-7, with D possibly TRBD1 on 6 matching bases. The CDR3 contains 15 residues. V lost 2 bases and J 4 bases, leaving 15 bases between the germline ends. Germline CDR1 and CDR2: SEHNR and FQNEAQ (reference sequence). CDR3 sequence reads: CASSLQGTQSYEQYF. CDR3 in DNA: TGTGCCAGCAGCTTACAAGGGACACAGTCGTACGAGCAGTACTTC.

V is TRBV5-4 and J is TRBJ2-3, with TRBD1 matching over 7 bases. CDR1 and CDR2 from the germline V gene are SGHNT and YYREEE (reference sequence). V lost 3 bases, J lost 2 bases, and 9 bases stayed unmatched. The length of the CDR3 is 16 residues. The CDR3 DNA sequence: TGTGCCAGCAGCTGGGATGGGGACAGCTTCACAGATACGCAGTATTTT. Residues: CASSWDGDSFTDTQYF.

The CDR3 loop is CASRRQSGYYTF. The CDR3 nucleotides read TGTGCCAGCAGAAGACAATCCGGCTACTACACCTTC. This chain links TRBV7-2 with TRBJ1-2; D is undetermined. Germline CDR1 SGHTA, CDR2 FQGNSA. Deletions cut 6 bases from V and 10 bases from J, with 15 bases between. CDR3 length equals 12 residues.

The rearrangement uses TRBV30 and TRBJ2-2, with 7 nucleotides matching TRBD1. The CDR3 has 13 amino acids. The germline CDR1 and CDR2 sequences are GTSNPN and SVGIG (reference sequence). Trimming cost V 4 bases and J 6 bases; bases outside gene matches: 5. CDR3 sequence: CAWMLQGAGELFF. CDR3 nucleotides: TGTGCCTGGATGCTGCAGGGGGCCGGGGAGCTGTTTTTT.

The gene calls are TRBV6-5 and TRBJ2-6, with no clear D. The germline V and J ends were trimmed by 5 bases and 0 bases, with 5 bases remaining between them. The CDR3 has 14 amino acids. Germline V gives CDR1 MNHEY, CDR2 SVGAGI. CDR3 bases: TGTGCCAGCAGTATCTTCTCTGGGGCCAACGTCCTGACTTTC. This encodes CASSIFSGANVLTF.